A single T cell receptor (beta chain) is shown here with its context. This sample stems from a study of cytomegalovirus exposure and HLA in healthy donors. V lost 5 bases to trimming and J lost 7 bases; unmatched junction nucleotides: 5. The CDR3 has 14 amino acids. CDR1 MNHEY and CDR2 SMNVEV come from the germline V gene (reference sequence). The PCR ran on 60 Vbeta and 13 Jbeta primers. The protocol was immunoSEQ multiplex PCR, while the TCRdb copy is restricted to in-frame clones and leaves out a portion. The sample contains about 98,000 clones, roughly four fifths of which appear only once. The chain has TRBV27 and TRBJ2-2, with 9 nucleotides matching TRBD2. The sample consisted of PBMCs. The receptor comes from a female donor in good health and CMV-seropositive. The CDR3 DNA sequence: TGTGCCAGCAGTGGCGGGGGGGACGTCGGGGAGCTGTTTTTT. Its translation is CASSGGGDVGELFF.